This TCR beta chain emerged from a study of early T cells in non-severe SARS-CoV-2 infection. About the research overall: Sequencing used unsorted whole-blood bulk RNA, so chains lack pairing.

Trimming at V came to 6 bases and at J to 6 bases, leaving 9 bases not matched to a gene. Germline CDR1 reads MDHEN; CDR2 reads SYDVKM. The CDR3 is made up of 15 amino acids. Individual cDNA molecules were tagged with unique molecular identifiers. In TCRdb, the 5' RACE reads were re-called with MiXCR into one record per CDR3 protein. The sample has about 83,000 distinct CDR3 sequences, more than 9% seen once. This sample comprised whole blood, obtained at baseline. This TCR was recovered from an adult who was a healthcare worker with PCR-confirmed SARS-CoV-2 infection or an uninfected control (not recorded which). This sequence joins TRBV28 and TRBJ2-2; 8 nucleotides agree with TRBD1. CDR3 loop: CASRGQGRGAGELFF. DNA of the CDR3: TGTGCCAGCAGAGGACAGGGAAGGGGTGCCGGGGAGCTGTTTTTT. Supplemented by reference TRBV28 and TRBJ2-2, the full variable domain reads DVKVTQSSRYLVKRTGEKVFLECVQDMDHENMFWYRQDPGLGLRLIYFSYDVKMKEKGDIPEGYSVSREKKERFSLILESASTNQTSMYLCASRGQGRGAGELFFGEGSRLTVL.